A selection of T cell receptor beta chains follows, all from one sample in a study of shared clonotypes between healthy human individuals. Clones were read by immunoSEQ multiplex PCR, and TCRdb kept only the in-frame ones, dropping some. The sample has about 2.1 million clones; 93% are singletons. Sequenced sample: naive CD8+ T cells from PBMCs. The receptors were sampled from a man aged 18 to 30 in good health. Some clones in this sample may be carry-over from other donors' samples. CDR3s include the opening cysteine and the closing phenylalanine or tryptophan. A D gene is named only where the DNA matches it firmly. Clone size, where shown, is once, few, many, or a class for clones that have expanded.

d_call j_call clone_size v_call cdr3_nt cdr3_aa
- TRBJ2-7 - TRBV7-6 TGTGCCAGCAGCTTACGACCCGAAACGTACGAGCAGTACTTC CASSLRPETYEQYF
- TRBJ2-7 once TRBV9 TGTGCCAGCAGCCCCACCCGAGGTGGGGAGCAGTACTTC CASSPTRGGEQYF
- TRBJ1-1 - TRBV6-6 TGTGCCAGCAGTTACCTACGAAGCCCAAACACTGAAGCTTTCTTT CASSYLRSPNTEAFF
- TRBJ2-1 - TRBV4-3 TGCGCCAGCAGCCAAGATGGGGGTCACTACAATGAGCAGTTCTTC CASSQDGGHYNEQFF
- TRBJ2-1 - TRBV5-6 TGTGCCAGCAGCTCAACCGCTAGAGGGCTTTACAATGAGCAGTTCTTC CASSSTARGLYNEQFF
TRBD1 TRBJ2-4 - TRBV19 TGTGCCAGTAGTATATTCAGGGGGCGAGACATTCAGTACTTC CASSIFRGRDIQYF
- TRBJ2-7 - TRBV5-1 TGCGCCAGCAGCGGGGGACCTAATCCCTACGAGCAGTACTTC CASSGGPNPYEQYF
- TRBJ2-7 - TRBV7-9 TGTGCCAGCAGCTTAGCTCGTATCGCTACCCCCGGCGAGCAGTACTTC CASSLARIATPGEQYF
TRBD1 TRBJ2-7 - TRBV27 TGTGCCAGCAGCTGGACAGGGGGATCGTACGAGCAGTACTTC CASSWTGGSYEQYF
- TRBJ1-5 - TRBV27 TGTGCCAGCAGACTCACGGGAGGATATAGCAATCAGCCCCAGCATTTT CASRLTGGYSNQPQHF
- TRBJ2-7 - TRBV7-9 TGTGCCAGCAGCCTAGGGGCAAGCTCCTACGAGCAGTACTTC CASSLGASSYEQYF
- TRBJ2-7 - TRBV27 TGTGCCAGCAGTTTGGTGGGAGCACACTACGAGCAGTACTTC CASSLVGAHYEQYF
TRBD1 TRBJ2-7 - TRBV30 TGTGCCTGGAGCGTAGAAGGGGGCTCTTTCTACGAGCAGTACTTC CAWSVEGGSFYEQYF
- TRBJ2-3 - TRBV19 TGTGCCAGTTCGGGACTCAGCACAGATACGCAGTATTTT CASSGLSTDTQYF
- TRBJ1-1 - TRBV9 TGTGCCAGCAGGGTGGGGGACACCAACACTGAAGCTTTCTTT CASRVGDTNTEAFF
TRBD2 TRBJ2-1 - TRBV6-5 TGTGCCAGCAATAGCGGGCGCCTCTACAATGAGCAGTTCTTC CASNSGRLYNEQFF
TRBD2 TRBJ2-5 - TRBV7-8 TGTGCCAGCAGCTTAGCAGTAGCGGGAGAAGAGACCCAGTACTTC CASSLAVAGEETQYF
- TRBJ2-5 - TRBV25-1 TGTGCCAGCAGTGAAGATGGGGCCAGGGAGACCCAGTACTTC CASSEDGARETQYF
- TRBJ2-1 - TRBV9 TGTGCCAGCAGCGTAGAAAACAATGAGCAGTTCTTC CASSVENNEQFF
- TRBJ2-7 once TRBV30 TGTGCCTGGTCTGACCGGGTTAGCTACGAGCAGTACTTC CAWSDRVSYEQYF
TRBD2 TRBJ2-3 - TRBV2 TGTGCCAGCGGAACGGGAGGGCCAGATACGCAGTATTTT CASGTGGPDTQYF
TRBD2 TRBJ2-1 - TRBV28 TGTGCCAGCAGTCCCGGACTAGCGGTCTACAATGAGCAGTTCTTC CASSPGLAVYNEQFF
TRBD1 TRBJ1-2 - TRBV28 TGTGCCAGCACCCCCTCCGCACAGGGGGCGGGCGGCTACACCTTC CASTPSAQGAGGYTF
- TRBJ1-2 - TRBV28 TGTGCCAGCAGTTCTCCCCGGATCGGCTATGGCTACACCTTC CASSSPRIGYGYTF
TRBD2 TRBJ2-7 once TRBV7-2 TGTGCCAGCAGCCTTCCCGGGACTAGTAACGAGCAGTACTTC CASSLPGTSNEQYF
- TRBJ1-1 once TRBV5-4 TGTGCCAGCAGGTCCGCAGAGAACACTGAAGCTTTCTTT CASRSAENTEAFF
TRBD2 TRBJ2-7 - TRBV7-6 TGTGCCAGCAGCTTAGCCGGGACTAGCGGTTTCTCCTACGAGCAGTACTTC CASSLAGTSGFSYEQYF
- TRBJ1-2 - TRBV4-3 TGCGCCAGCAGCCAAGGGACCGCGGGGATCTATGGCTACACCTTC CASSQGTAGIYGYTF
- TRBJ1-5 - TRBV6-1 TGTGCCAGCAGTGAAGCCCCCGCAGGGTTTAGCAATCAGCCCCAGCATTTT CASSEAPAGFSNQPQHF
- TRBJ2-1 - TRBV9 TGTGCCAGCAGCGTAGAACGCAATGAGCAGTTCTTC CASSVERNEQFF
- TRBJ2-7 - TRBV25-1 TGTGCCAGCAGGGCATGGTGGGGGGAGCAGTACTTC CASRAWWGEQYF
- TRBJ2-1 - TRBV5-1 TGCGCCAGCAGTTACGAAACCCCTGGGAATGAGCAGTTCTTC CASSYETPGNEQFF
- TRBJ2-7 - TRBV6-1 TGTGCCAGCACTTGGGTTCATCGGTACGAGCAGTACTTC CASTWVHRYEQYF
- TRBJ1-2 - TRBV28 TGTGCCAGCAGCGACGGGACGTTCGGCTACACCTTC CASSDGTFGYTF
- TRBJ1-5 - TRBV27 TGTGCCAGCAGTCCAGTCACCTTTTTCGGGAATCAGCCCCAGCATTTT CASSPVTFFGNQPQHF
TRBD2 TRBJ2-1 - TRBV27 TGTGCCAGCACCTCGAGCGGGATAAGGGAGCAGTTCTTC CASTSSGIREQFF
TRBD1 TRBJ1-5 - TRBV30 TGTGCCTGGCAAACCGGGACAGGCAATCAGCCCCAGCATTTT CAWQTGTGNQPQHF
- TRBJ1-2 - TRBV7-9 TGTGCCAGCAGGTCAGGGGCTGGCTACACCTTC CASRSGAGYTF
- TRBJ2-3 - TRBV10-1 TGCGCCAGCAGTATGTTAAACGTCGCAGGCACAGATACGCAGTATTTT CASSMLNVAGTDTQYF
- TRBJ2-1 - TRBV9 TGTGCCAGCAGCGGGAGCGGAACCTCCTACAATGAGCAGTTCTTC CASSGSGTSYNEQFF
- TRBJ1-2 - TRBV14 TGTGCCAGCAGCCAAGAAGGCGCAGAAAACTATGGCTACACCTTC CASSQEGAENYGYTF
- TRBJ2-3 - TRBV5-1 TGCGCCAGCAGCTTGGGGCAGGGCATCACAGATACGCAGTATTTT CASSLGQGITDTQYF
- TRBJ1-1 - TRBV7-2 TGTGCCAGCAGCTTAGGGGGTTCGGTCACTGAAGCTTTCTTT CASSLGGSVTEAFF
TRBD1 TRBJ1-5 few TRBV10-2 TGCGCCAGCTCTGACAGGGCCAATCAGCCCCAGCATTTT CASSDRANQPQHF
- TRBJ1-1 - TRBV30 TGTGCCTGGAGTTACACAATTACAGGGTTCGGGGACACTGAAGCTTTCTTT CAWSYTITGFGDTEAFF